This passage covers 13 T cell receptor beta chains from one sample sequenced in a study of tumor-infiltrating lymphocytes in primary liver carcinoma. From around 520 ng of total RNA, TCR beta-specific cDNA was reverse-transcribed using a constant-region primer. ARM-PCR was slightly modified, and three nested multiplex PCR rounds with it gave rise to the TCR beta libraries. The two initial PCR rounds, nine to eleven cycles each, used TRBV1-TRBV30 forward and C-beta reverse primers. TCRdb called the multiplex PCR reads again in MiXCR, with one record for every CDR3 protein. Of tens of thousands of distinct CDR3 sequences detected, 72% appear once; the ten largest clones hold approximately 19%. Co-extracted RNA and DNA came from about 19-30 mg of unsorted bulk tissue. Sequences were obtained from liver tumor tissue from sampling region 1. The subset here: tumor region T1, superior pole. These receptors all come from a man aged 40-49 years with primary liver carcinoma and hepatitis B virus infection.

The V and J genes are TRBV6-5 and TRBJ2-3; 7 nucleotides match TRBD1. Germline-derived CDR1 and CDR2 are MNHEY and SVGAGI. The CDR3 is made up of 15 amino acids. The J segment lost 8 bases and the V segment lost 6 bases, leaving 14 bases of the junction unmatched. The CDR3 spells CASRPGTDDYGTQYF. The CDR3 nucleotides read TGTGCCAGCAGACCCGGGACAGACGATTACGGTACGCAGTATTTT.

On this clonotype: The CDR3 end shows no conserved phenylalanine or tryptophan, and so a read error is likely. This chain links TRBV6-1 with TRBJ2-7; D possibly matches TRBD1 or TRBD2 (5 bases each). Germline V lookup: CDR1 MNHNS, CDR2 SASEGT. This CDR3 region has 17 residues. The V end was cut by 8 bases, the J end by 0 bases, with 23 bases between. The CDR3: CASVWVPGLGLSYEQYL. The CDR3 DNA reads TGTGCCAGCGTATGGGTACCGGGGCTTGGTCTCTCCTACGAGCAGTACTTA.

To note about this clonotype: This clone may be a read error of a much larger clone one base away. This sequence joins TRBV20-1 and TRBJ1-4; D is uncertain. The CDR3 sequence is 15 residues long. Germline V gene sequence: CDR1 DFQATT, CDR2 SNEGSKA (reference sequence). The CDR3 here is CSSRDAAMSNEKLFF. CDR3 DNA: TGCAGTTCTAGAGATGCGGCAATGAGCAATGAAAAACTGTTTTTT.

This clonotype came up many times. This chain uses TRBV10-2 with TRBJ2-1; no clear D. Trimming took 3 bases from V and 12 from J, leaving 12 bases between them. The CDR3 consists of 12 residues. Germline CDR1 and CDR2: WSHSY and SAAADI. This CDR3 is CASSDGPRGQFF. The CDR3 region has the DNA TGCGCCAGCAGTGATGGGCCTCGCGGGCAGTTCTTC.

This clonotype was seen at least ten times. CDR3: CASSTGTGMGEKLFF. The CDR3 DNA is TGCGCCAGCAGCACCGGGACAGGGATGGGGGAAAAACTGTTTTTT. J is TRBJ1-4 and V is TRBV5-1, with 9 bases that match TRBD1. J gave up 8 bases and V 4 bases, and 9 bases lay outside the gene matches. This CDR3 is built from 15 residues. Germline CDR1 SGHRS, CDR2 YFSETQ.

This clonotype appeared a few times. No conserved phenylalanine or tryptophan is present at the end of the CDR3, so a read error is the likely explanation. The V call is TRBV5-8, the J call TRBJ2-1; 9 bases agree with TRBD2. Germline trimming cut 0 bases from V and 4 bases from J; bases unmatched to any gene: 2. The CDR3 consists of 15 residues. The V gene's germline CDR1 is SGHTS and CDR2 YDEGEE. The CDR3 spells CASSLAAGGYNEQFL. DNA of the CDR3: TGTGCCAGCAGCTTGGCAGCGGGAGGTTACAATGAGCAGTTCCTC.

In regard to this clonotype: One base away lies a much larger clone, so this may be a sequencing read error. The chain has TRBV7-9 and TRBJ2-2; the D is unclear. The V end was cut by 4 bases, the J end by 10 bases, with 10 bases between. CDR1 is SEHNR and CDR2 is FQNEAQ in the germline V gene (reference sequence). The CDR3 extends over 12 amino acids. CDR3 sequence (DNA): TGTGCCAGCAGCTGGCGGACCCAGGAGCTGTTTTTT. This encodes CASSWRTQELFF.

In regard to this clonotype: This clone may be a read error of a much larger clone one base away. The chain recombines TRBV28 with TRBJ2-4, with 7 bases aligning to TRBD2. V lost 6 bases and J lost 7; bases outside the gene matches: 9. The CDR3 consists of 14 residues. Germline CDR1 MDHEN, CDR2 SYDVKM. CDR3: CASSPGLEQNIQYF. The DNA of the CDR3 is TGTGCCAGCAGCCCCGGACTAGAACAGAACATTCAGTACTTC.

This clonotype was seen just once. V gene TRBV12-3 or TRBV12-4 combines with J gene TRBJ1-1, with a tentative D call TRBD1 (6 bases). The CDR3 totals 13 residues. Trimming removed 9 bases from V and 1 base from J, with 12 bases in between. The CDR3 coding sequence is TGTGCCAGGACCTGGGGGCGGAACACTGAAGCTTTCTTT. It yields the protein CARTWGRNTEAFF.

As concerns this clonotype: A junction end diverges from the germline sequence, so it may reflect a read error. V gene TRBV28 combines with J gene TRBJ1-2; 7 nucleotides agree with TRBD1. CDR1 and CDR2 from the germline V gene are MDHEN and SYDVKM. The CDR3 consists of 16 residues. CDR3 amino acids: CVSSTQGGSNVWGYTF. In nucleotides, the CDR3 is TGTGTCAGCAGCACCCAGGGGGGTAGTAATGTGTGGGGCTACACCTTC.

The chain combines TRBV28 with TRBJ2-7, with 9 positions matching TRBD1. This CDR3 spans 16 amino acids. V lost 5 bases to trimming and J lost 0 bases; unmatched junction nucleotides: 8. Germline V lookup: CDR1 MDHEN, CDR2 SYDVKM. CDR3 DNA: TGTGCCAGCAGTGCTTCCGGGACAGGGCACTCCTACGAGCAGTACTTC. Protein sequence: CASSASGTGHSYEQYF.

Comment on this clonotype: One end of the junction varies from germline; a read error may be responsible. The chain joins TRBV12-3 or TRBV12-4 to TRBJ2-1; D unclear. The CDR3 covers 12 residues. CDR3 sequence reads: CASSVGGDEQLF. DNA of the CDR3: TGTGCCAGCAGTGTGGGTGGGGATGAGCAGCTCTTC.

A note on this clonotype: Germline and junction disagree at one end, which may indicate a read error. This chain joins TRBV10-3 and TRBJ2-1; TRBD1 matches at 7 bases. The length of the CDR3 is 15 residues. Per germline, CDR1 ENHRY and CDR2 SYGVKD. The CDR3 DNA is TGTGCTATCAGTGACAGAGGGGGCGCGTACAATGAGCAGTTCTTC. This translates into CAISDRGGAYNEQFF.